Each of the 20 T cell receptor beta chains below was sequenced from the same sample in a study of shared clonotypes between healthy human individuals. Generated by immunoSEQ multiplex PCR, the TCRdb table keeps only in-frame clones and is missing some. The sample records about 2 million clones, about 94% being singletons. Naive CD8 cells lacked CD45RO, underwent positive selection for CCR7 and left out terminally differentiated effector memory CD45RA+ cells. Sequencing was done on a sample of naive CD8+ T cells sorted from blood. The origin of the receptors is a man in his late teens or twenties in good health.

The chain links TRBV7-8 to TRBJ2-2; possibly TRBD1 for D (6 bases). Germline V lookup: CDR1 SGHVS, CDR2 FQNEAQ. The CDR3 totals 18 residues. The V gene lost 1 base and the J gene lost 6 bases, with 21 bases spanning the gap. The CDR3 nucleotides read TGTGCCAGCAGCTTAGTCTTTCCTAGGCAGGGGTTGGCCGGGGAGCTGTTTTTT. Protein product: CASSLVFPRQGLAGELFF.

The J gene is TRBJ2-3, the V gene TRBV5-6, with a tentative D call TRBD2 (5 bases). V dropped 0 bases and J dropped 1 base, with 21 bases sitting between them. CDR1 is SGHDT and CDR2 is YYEEEE in the germline V gene. The CDR3 is made up of 19 amino acids. CDR3 DNA sequence: TGTGCCAGCAGCTTGGTTCGGCTAGCTATTGGGTACGGCACAGATACGCAGTATTTT. This codes for CASSLVRLAIGYGTDTQYF.

About this clone itself: This same CDR3 is encoded by further DNA sequences in the sample. This chain connects TRBV5-4 to TRBJ2-7, with D perhaps TRBD1 (6 bases). The V end lost 0 bases, the J end lost 0 bases, and 10 bases lay between the germline ends. The germline V gene encodes CDR1 SGHNT and CDR2 YYREEE (reference sequence). The CDR3 has 15 amino acids. DNA of the CDR3: TGTGCCAGCAGCTTGGGCAGGGGAAGCTCCTACGAGCAGTACTTC. It codes for CASSLGRGSSYEQYF.

The chain is built from TRBV4-3 and TRBJ2-7; D gene unclear. Trimming took 0 bases from V and 3 from J, leaving 9 bases between them. Germline CDR1 reads LGHNA; CDR2 reads YSLEER. The CDR3 covers 14 residues. This chain's CDR3 is CASSQESSGYEQYF. The CDR3 DNA is TGCGCCAGCAGCCAAGAAAGCTCGGGCTACGAGCAGTACTTC.

This clone was counted a single time. The chain carries TRBV7-2 and TRBJ2-3; TRBD2 matches at 10 bases. CDR3 length: 16 amino acids. With V trimmed by 5 bases and J by 4 bases, 9 bases remained unmatched. Germline V gives CDR1 SGHTA, CDR2 FQGNSA. The CDR3, as DNA: TGTGCCAGCAGCCTCGAGGTAGCGGGAGGCCCAGATACGCAGTATTTT. It translates to CASSLEVAGGPDTQYF.

This clone was recorded only once. This chain connects TRBV4-3 to TRBJ2-1; 8 bases match TRBD1. This CDR3 is 16 amino acids long. Trimming removed 0 bases from V and 8 bases from J; junction bases left unmatched: 9. Germline V gene lookup returns CDR1 LGHNA and CDR2 YSLEER. Here the CDR3 reads CASSQEAGGVIDEQFF. The CDR3 nucleotides read TGCGCCAGCAGCCAAGAGGCAGGGGGCGTTATCGATGAGCAGTTCTTC.

This chain joins TRBV6-6 and TRBJ2-1; D ambiguous. V dropped 5 bases and J dropped 3 bases, with 5 bases sitting between them. The CDR3 covers 12 residues. Germline V gene lookup returns CDR1 MNHNY and CDR2 SVGAGI (reference sequence). The CDR3 bases are TGTGCCAGCAGTCCCAACTACAATGAGCAGTTCTTC. As protein: CASSPNYNEQFF.

A single count supports this clone. The V gene is TRBV4-1, the J gene TRBJ1-3; D is uncertain. V was trimmed by 7 bases and J by 0 bases, leaving 16 bases between them. The germline V gene has CDR1 MGHRA and CDR2 YSYEKL. This CDR3 is built from 16 residues. The CDR3, as DNA: TGCGCCAGCACCCCATACGACGGAAACTCTGGAAACACCATATATTTT. Its translation is CASTPYDGNSGNTIYF.

Concerning this clone itself: This CDR3 is also generated by other DNA sequences in the sample. The chain carries TRBV27 and TRBJ2-1; TRBD2 matches 15 bases. V trimming: 5 bases; J trimming: 9 bases; junction bases outside the gene matches: 2. Per germline, CDR1 MNHEY and CDR2 SMNVEV (reference sequence). CDR3 length: 14 residues. This CDR3 reads CASSGLAGGVEQFF. In DNA form, the CDR3 reads TGTGCCAGCAGTGGACTAGCGGGAGGGGTTGAGCAGTTCTTC.

V gene TRBV2 combines with J gene TRBJ2-3; 8 bases align to TRBD1. Germline V lookup: CDR1 SNHLY, CDR2 FYNNEI. The length of the CDR3 is 16 residues. J gave up 0 bases and V 6 bases, and 8 bases lay outside the gene matches. In DNA, the CDR3 is TGTGCCAGCAGAGACACAGGGGGTTTCAGCACAGATACGCAGTATTTT. As protein: CASRDTGGFSTDTQYF.

The chain recombines TRBV7-2 with TRBJ2-3; 12 nucleotides match TRBD2. This CDR3 contains 16 residues. The germline V gene has CDR1 SGHTA and CDR2 FQGNSA. Losses at the gene ends were 3 bases for V and 0 bases for J; bases not matched to a gene: 1. CDR3 region: CASSFGLAGSTDTQYF. Written as DNA, the CDR3 is TGTGCCAGCAGCTTCGGACTAGCGGGGAGCACAGATACGCAGTATTTT.

This rearrangement joins TRBV14 to TRBJ1-2; D not resolved. This CDR3 is 12 amino acids long. Per the germline V gene, CDR1 is SGHDN and CDR2 is FVKESK. Trimming removed 1 base from V and 4 bases from J, with 4 bases in between. CDR3 sequence reads: CASSQATYGYTF. Written as DNA, the CDR3 is TGTGCCAGCAGCCAAGCGACCTATGGCTACACCTTC.

The chain links TRBV5-1 to TRBJ2-7, with D possibly TRBD2 on 5 matching bases. Germline V gene data show CDR1 as SGHRS and CDR2 as YFSETQ. The CDR3 runs 17 residues. The V end lost 0 bases, the J end lost 3 bases, and 19 bases lay between the germline ends. CDR3 in amino acids: CASSLAGHPEGVYEQYF. CDR3 nucleotide sequence: TGCGCCAGCAGCTTGGCCGGGCATCCCGAGGGAGTCTACGAGCAGTACTTC.

The chain couples TRBV4-1 to TRBJ2-6, with D possibly being TRBD2 (6 bases). The V end was cut by 1 base, the J end by 0 bases, with 16 bases between. CDR1 MGHRA and CDR2 YSYEKL come from the germline V gene. The CDR3 runs to 19 residues. The CDR3: CASSQGWPGDNSGANVLTF. The CDR3, as DNA: TGCGCCAGCAGCCAAGGTTGGCCGGGAGACAACTCTGGGGCCAACGTCCTGACTTTC.

V is TRBV7-9 and J is TRBJ1-1; D not resolved. The CDR3 consists of 13 residues. The germline V gene encodes CDR1 SEHNR and CDR2 FQNEAQ (reference sequence). V dropped 4 bases and J dropped 12 bases, with 18 bases sitting between them. The DNA of the CDR3 is TGTGCCAGCAGCTCGGATGGTGGTCTCTTAACTTTCTTT. Translation: CASSSDGGLLTFF. The complete variable domain, with remaining parts taken from reference TRBV7-9 and TRBJ1-1, reads DTGVSQNPRHKITKRGQNVTFRCDPISEHNRLYWYRQTLGQGPEFLTYFQNEAQLEKSRLLSDRFSAERPKGSFSTLEIQRTEQGDSAMYLCASSSDGGLLTFFGQGTRLTVV.

The V and J genes are TRBV6-1 and TRBJ2-6; tentatively, D is TRBD1 (6 bases). The V gene's germline CDR1 is MNHNS and CDR2 SASEGT. CDR3 length: 20 amino acids. The V end was cut by 1 base, the J end by 0 bases, with 19 bases between. The CDR3 sequence is CASSEDPGTFLVSGANVLTF. For the CDR3, the DNA is TGTGCCAGCAGTGAAGACCCCGGGACATTCTTAGTCTCTGGGGCCAACGTCCTGACTTTC.

V usage is TRBV5-1 and J usage is TRBJ2-1; the D gene is possibly TRBD1 (5 bases). Trimming removed 1 base from V and 5 bases from J, with 10 bases in between. There are 14 residues in the CDR3. Germline lookup yields CDR1 SGHRS and CDR2 YFSETQ. The CDR3 protein is CASSLLQADNEQFF. In DNA, the CDR3 is TGCGCCAGCAGCTTGTTACAGGCTGACAATGAGCAGTTCTTC.

The chain is built from TRBV28 and TRBJ1-5, with 8 bases aligning to TRBD1. Germline assignment: CDR1 MDHEN and CDR2 SYDVKM. The CDR3 is made up of 16 amino acids. Trimming cost V 6 bases and J 0 bases; bases outside gene matches: 7. CDR3 bases: TGTGCCAGCAGCCCAGGACAGGGTATTAGCAATCAGCCCCAGCATTTT. Translated: CASSPGQGISNQPQHF.

The rearrangement links TRBV19 to TRBJ1-4; D remains unclear. This CDR3 region has 13 residues. The germline V gene encodes CDR1 LNHDA and CDR2 SQIVND (reference sequence). V dropped 2 bases and J dropped 6 bases, with 7 bases sitting between them. The CDR3 sequence: CASSIQLHEKLFF. The CDR3 nucleotides are TGTGCCAGTAGTATACAGCTCCATGAAAAACTGTTTTTT.

The CDR3: CASSAGTGPLSIYEQYF. CDR3 DNA sequence: TGTGCCAGCAGCGCCGGGACAGGGCCTTTATCCATCTACGAGCAGTACTTC. The chain couples TRBV9 to TRBJ2-7; TRBD1 matches at 9 bases. The CDR3 is made up of 17 amino acids. Germline CDR1 and CDR2: SGDLS and YYNGEE. V trimming: 3 bases; J trimming: 3 bases; junction bases outside the gene matches: 13.